This T cell receptor (beta chain) was captured by sequencing in a study of regulatory T cells in long-lasting Graves disease. Study overall: The term persistent Graves' disease signified upward of 5 years on antithyroid drugs with positive TSH receptor antibodies. Study findings and constraints: Persistent Graves' patients possessed reduced TCR diversity relative to recently diagnosed ones. Study of thyroid tissue was not done, with only peripheral blood studied. Newly diagnosed disease favored TRBV20-1 and TRBJ2-1 over persistent disease.

For TCR beta, libraries came from iRepertoire HTBI primers and Arm-PCR of CDR3 regions. TCRdb reprocessed the multiplex PCR reads with MiXCR, giving one entry per CDR3 protein. The table has fewer than 550,000 distinct CDR3 sequences, under 25% seen once. The CDR3 runs to 13 residues. Trimming took 3 bases from V and 1 from J, leaving 10 bases between them. Looked up from germline, CDR1 is DFQATT and CDR2 is SNEGSKA (reference sequence). Regarding time point: persistent/refractory GD, antithyroid drugs over 5 years with positive TRAb. The TCR library was prepared using RNA isolated from PBMCs. A word on this clonotype: Its target is unknown.

The sequencing here drew on peripheral blood mononuclear cells (PBMCs), taken when the disease was refractory, from a patient treated with antithyroid drugs. The V and J genes are TRBV20-1 and TRBJ2-7; D unresolved. This receptor was taken from a female donor with Graves disease. The DNA of the CDR3 is TGCAGTGCTAGGGATTTCTCTTCCTACGAGCAGTACTTC. Its protein is CSARDFSSYEQYF.